The next 32 T cell receptor beta chains were all read from a single sample in a study of shared clonotypes between healthy human individuals. Generated by immunoSEQ multiplex PCR, the TCRdb table keeps only in-frame clones and is missing some. The table records a few hundred thousand clones, just over 65% of them present only once. Sequences were obtained from memory CD4+ T cells sorted from blood. Subset: CD45RA-negative fraction. Receptors were obtained from a man aged 30 to 39 in good health.

This clone was found a few times. The chain is built from TRBV28 and TRBJ1-2; D unclear. This CDR3 spans 14 amino acids. V was trimmed by 5 bases and J by 4 bases, leaving 14 bases between them. Germline V gene lookup returns CDR1 MDHEN and CDR2 SYDVKM. This CDR3 is CASSASQPSYGYTF. In nucleotides, the CDR3 is TGTGCCAGCAGTGCAAGCCAGCCGTCCTATGGCTACACCTTC.

The chain employs TRBV30 and TRBJ1-4; possibly TRBD1 for D (5 bases). CDR3 length equals 14 residues. Germline lookup yields CDR1 GTSNPN and CDR2 SVGIG (reference sequence). The V end was cut by 7 bases, the J end by 3 bases, with 15 bases between. Written as DNA, the CDR3 is TGTGCCTACACGACTGGGACTGCTAATGAAAAACTGTTTTTT. Translation gives CAYTTGTANEKLFF.

As concerns this clone: The same CDR3 also results from other DNA sequences found in this sample. V usage is TRBV5-4 and J usage is TRBJ2-5, with 7 bases lining up with TRBD1. The CDR3 spans 14 residues. From germline, CDR1 is SGHNT and CDR2 YYREEE (reference sequence). V trimming: 4 bases; J trimming: 2 bases; junction bases outside the gene matches: 5. CDR3 DNA: TGTGCCAGCAGCCAAGGGACAGCACAAGAGACCCAGTACTTC. It codes for CASSQGTAQETQYF.

Only a few counts were recorded for this clone. The V call is TRBV29-1, the J call TRBJ2-1; 7 bases are shared with TRBD1. This CDR3 is 14 amino acids long. The V segment lost 6 bases and the J segment 4 bases; nucleotides outside the gene matches: 9. Germline V gene lookup returns CDR1 SQVTM and CDR2 ANQGSEA. For the CDR3, the DNA is TGCAGCGTGTCCGGGACAGTAACTTACAATGAGCAGTTCTTC. It translates to CSVSGTVTYNEQFF.

CDR3 region: CANQRQGHTEAFF. The CDR3 DNA reads TGTGCCAACCAGAGACAGGGGCATACTGAAGCTTTCTTT. The V call is TRBV2, the J call TRBJ1-1, with TRBD1 identical over 8 bases. J gave up 5 bases and V 10 bases, and 9 bases lay outside the gene matches. This CDR3 contains 13 residues. In germline, CDR1 is SNHLY, CDR2 FYNNEI.

The chain couples TRBV5-1 to TRBJ2-2; 10 positions match TRBD2. Germline V CDR1 and CDR2: SGHRS, YFSETQ. This CDR3 spans 16 amino acids. V was clipped by 3 bases and J by 7 bases; unmatched bases: 9. CDR3 nucleotides: TGCGCCAGCAGCTACAGCGGGAGGGCCTCGGGCGGGGAGCTGTTTTTT. Translation gives CASSYSGRASGGELFF.

This sequence joins TRBV28 and TRBJ2-5; TRBD2 might be the D (6 bases). Germline-derived CDR1 and CDR2 are MDHEN and SYDVKM. With 6 bases removed from V and 1 base from J, the gap between germline ends came to 15 bases. This CDR3 region has 15 residues. CDR3: CASSPGGAFQETQYF. For the CDR3, the DNA is TGTGCCAGCAGCCCCGGCGGGGCCTTCCAAGAGACCCAGTACTTC.

This clone has just one count. The chain recombines TRBV28 with TRBJ1-2; D is uncertain. Germline loops: CDR1 MDHEN, CDR2 SYDVKM. The CDR3 sequence is 12 residues long. Deletions cut 3 bases from V and 7 bases from J, with 9 bases between. The CDR3 sequence is CASSFMRSGYTF. The CDR3 DNA reads as TGTGCCAGCAGTTTTATGCGGAGTGGCTACACCTTC.

A word on this clone: The sample carries other DNA sequences with the same CDR3. V and J are TRBV11-2 and TRBJ2-7, with 8 bases fitting TRBD1. The CDR3 sequence is 15 residues long. CDR1 is SGHAT, CDR2 FQNNGV, per germline. The junction had 7 bases not matched to a gene; V was cut back by 2 bases and J by 4 bases. CDR3 DNA: TGTGCCAGCAGCTTAACCCGGGACAGGCTATACGAGCAGTACTTC. Translation: CASSLTRDRLYEQYF. Using reference TRBV11-2 and TRBJ2-7 for the parts outside the CDR3, the full variable domain is EAGVAQSPRYKIIEKRQSVAFWCNPISGHATLYWYQQILGQGPKLLIQFQNNGVVDDSQLPKDRFSAERLKGVDSTLKIQPAKLEDSAVYLCASSLTRDRLYEQYFGPGTRLTVT.

The chain recombines TRBV5-3 with TRBJ2-1; no definite D call. TRBV5-3 is designated an ORF whose function remains uncertain. This CDR3 spans 11 amino acids. Between the trimmed V and J ends, which lost 0 bases and 10 bases, there was a span of 5 bases. The CDR3 nucleotides read TGTGCCAGAAGCTTGGCCGGGGAGCAGTTCTTC. This sequence encodes CARSLAGEQFF.

V gene TRBV6-1 combines with J gene TRBJ2-7; no clear D gene. The germline V gene encodes CDR1 MNHNS and CDR2 SASEGT. V lost 5 bases and J lost 6, with 17 bases in between. This CDR3 spans 14 amino acids. In DNA, the CDR3 is TGTGCCAGCAGTCGATCCCCAGCCAAGAGCGAGCAGTACTTC. Protein sequence: CASSRSPAKSEQYF.

This clone was seen a handful of times. The chain couples TRBV2 to TRBJ1-2, with D perhaps matching TRBD1 (5 bases). Germline V gene sequence: CDR1 SNHLY, CDR2 FYNNEI. V dropped 3 bases and J dropped 5 bases, with 13 bases sitting between them. The CDR3 runs to 14 residues. CDR3 DNA: TGTGCCAGCAGTGAGATTCCAGGGTCTTATGGCTACACCTTC. Its translation: CASSEIPGSYGYTF.

V usage is TRBV19 and J usage is TRBJ2-5; D is unresolved. Trimming removed 6 bases from V and 6 bases from J, with 11 bases in between. The CDR3 runs 12 residues. CDR1 LNHDA and CDR2 SQIVND come from the germline V gene (reference sequence). The CDR3 sequence: CASRSASQTQYF. The CDR3 nucleotides read TGTGCCAGTAGATCCGCAAGCCAGACCCAGTACTTC.

The rearrangement uses TRBV18 and TRBJ1-2; 11 nucleotides match TRBD1. The germline V gene has CDR1 KGHSH and CDR2 LQKENI. V was pared by 2 bases and J by 4 bases, with 0 bases of the junction left unmatched. The length of the CDR3 is 14 residues. The CDR3 sequence: CASSPGTGGYGYTF. For the CDR3, the DNA is TGTGCCAGCTCACCAGGGACAGGGGGCTATGGCTACACCTTC.

The rearrangement uses TRBV5-1 and TRBJ2-1; 12 bases line up with TRBD2. Trimming at V came to 3 bases and at J to 7 bases, leaving 8 bases not matched to a gene. The CDR3 loop spans 16 amino acids. Germline V gene lookup returns CDR1 SGHRS and CDR2 YFSETQ. The chain's CDR3 is CASSSTLAGGMNEQFF. DNA for the CDR3: TGCGCCAGCAGCTCTACCCTAGCGGGAGGGATGAATGAGCAGTTCTTC.

This clone was observed many times. The chain uses TRBV7-9 and TRBJ1-3, with 7 bases matching TRBD1. This CDR3 contains 15 residues. The V gene's germline CDR1 is SEHNR and CDR2 FQNEAQ (reference sequence). J was trimmed by 0 bases and V by 4 bases; bases with no gene match: 3. CDR3 loop: CASSSDRASGNTIYF. CDR3 bases: TGTGCCAGCAGCTCCGACAGGGCCTCTGGAAACACCATATATTTT.

This clone has only a few counts. The gene calls are TRBV9 and TRBJ2-1; 13 nucleotides agree with TRBD2. The trim removed 4 bases at V and 8 bases at J, leaving 12 bases unmatched. The CDR3 has 17 amino acids. Per germline, CDR1 SGDLS and CDR2 YYNGEE. CDR3 sequence: CASSLSPGTSGIYEQFF. The DNA for the CDR3 is TGTGCCAGCAGCTTATCGCCCGGGACTAGCGGGATATATGAGCAGTTCTTC.

The table lists this clone with a count of one. The junction departs from the called germline gene at one end, perhaps through a read error. The chain joins TRBV19 to TRBJ1-1; D is perhaps TRBD1 (5 bases). The germline V gene has CDR1 LNHDA and CDR2 SQIVND (reference sequence). This CDR3 is 14 amino acids long. The CDR3 here is CASRSPKQEDEAFF. As DNA, the CDR3 is TGCGCCAGTCGGTCCCCCAAACAGGAGGATGAAGCTTTCTTT.

This chain links TRBV5-4 with TRBJ2-5; 7 positions match TRBD1. The germline CDR1 and CDR2 sequences are SGHNT and YYREEE (reference sequence). This CDR3 contains 14 residues. Germline trimming cut 4 bases from V and 0 bases from J; bases unmatched to any gene: 3. Here the CDR3 reads CASSLGQNQETQYF. For the CDR3, the DNA is TGTGCCAGCAGCCTGGGACAGAACCAAGAGACCCAGTACTTC.

The gene calls are TRBV7-6 and TRBJ2-7, with TRBD1 identical over 10 bases. V dropped 5 bases and J dropped 3; count of bases not matched to a gene: 7. The CDR3 contains 15 residues. The germline gives CDR1 SGHVS, CDR2 FNYEAQ. CDR3 nucleotide sequence: TGTGCCAGCAGCAAAACCGGGACAGGGGACTACGAGCAGTACTTC. This gives the protein CASSKTGTGDYEQYF. The full variable domain, in which reference TRBV7-6 and TRBJ2-7 provide the parts outside the CDR3, is GAGVSQSPRYKVTKRGQDVALRCDPISGHVSLYWYRQALGQGPEFLTYFNYEAQQDKSGLPNDRFSAERPEGSISTLTIQRTEQRDSAMYRCASSKTGTGDYEQYFGPGTRLTVT.

In regard to this clone: This may arise from a read error, as a much more abundant clone is one base away. The V gene is TRBV4-3, the J gene TRBJ2-1; D may be TRBD2 (6 bases). V was pared by 0 bases and J by 6 bases, with 9 bases between. The V gene's germline CDR1 is LGHNA and CDR2 YSLEER. This CDR3 contains 14 residues. The CDR3: CASSQDPTSNEQFF. The CDR3 DNA follows: TGCGCCAGCAGCCAAGATCCGACTAGCAATGAGCAGTTCTTC.

J is TRBJ2-1 and V is TRBV9, with 8 nucleotides matching TRBD2. CDR3 length equals 16 residues. Germline V gene sequence: CDR1 SGDLS, CDR2 YYNGEE. The junction had 9 bases not matched to a gene; V was cut back by 7 bases and J by 0 bases. CDR3 DNA: TGTGCCAGCTCCGCCCTTAGCGGGGCCTCCTACAATGAGCAGTTCTTC. Translating gives CASSALSGASYNEQFF.

The chain's CDR3 is CASSQDFPTDGGQPQHF. CDR3 in DNA: TGCGCCAGCAGCCAAGATTTTCCGACAGATGGAGGGCAGCCCCAGCATTTT. This chain links TRBV4-3 with TRBJ1-5; possible D gene TRBD1, 5 bases. Germline CDR1 LGHNA, CDR2 YSLEER. This CDR3 region has 17 residues. V was trimmed by 0 bases and J by 7 bases, leaving 19 bases between them.

The CDR3 region has the DNA TGTGCCAGCAGGGAGACAGGGGGAACCTACGAGCAGTACTTC. It specifies CASRETGGTYEQYF. The chain carries TRBV5-5 and TRBJ2-7; 9 bases are shared with TRBD1. Losses at the gene ends were 5 bases for V and 2 bases for J; bases not matched to a gene: 5. CDR1 is SGHKS, CDR2 YYEKEE, per germline (reference sequence). The CDR3 runs 14 residues.

This clone was picked up one time. This sequence joins TRBV5-4 and TRBJ1-1; 7 bases fit TRBD1. This CDR3 comprises 16 residues. Trimming at V came to 0 bases and at J to 0 bases, leaving 5 bases not matched to a gene. The germline CDR1 and CDR2 sequences are SGHNT and YYREEE (reference sequence). In DNA, the CDR3 is TGTGCCAGCAGCTTGGCACAGGGGCAAATGAACACTGAAGCTTTCTTT. Amino acid sequence: CASSLAQGQMNTEAFF.

The chain is built from TRBV10-3 and TRBJ1-1; D uncertain. CDR3 length: 16 residues. V lost 6 bases to trimming and J lost 6 bases, with 23 bases between them. CDR1 and CDR2 (germline): ENHRY, SYGVKD. The CDR3 coding sequence is TGTGCCATCAGAGAAGCCAGGACTTCGAATGCGGCTGAAGCTTTCTTT. Its translation is CAIREARTSNAAEAFF.

This clone has just a few counts. The CDR3 sequence is CASSRGGGIETQYF. The DNA for the CDR3 is TGTGCCAGCTCCCGAGGGGGAGGGATAGAGACCCAGTACTTC. The chain carries TRBV7-2 and TRBJ2-5, with D perhaps TRBD2 (7 bases). Germline loops: CDR1 SGHTA, CDR2 FQGNSA. Trimming took off 8 bases at V and 4 bases at J, with 17 bases between the two ends. CDR3 length: 14 amino acids.

This chain joins TRBV19 and TRBJ1-5; D uncertain. CDR1 and CDR2 from the germline V gene are LNHDA and SQIVND (reference sequence). V was clipped by 5 bases and J by 7 bases, with 12 bases between them. The CDR3 loop spans 13 amino acids. The CDR3: CASSVGNHQPQHF. The DNA of the CDR3 is TGTGCCAGTAGTGTGGGTAATCACCAGCCCCAGCATTTT.

The chain recombines TRBV5-6 with TRBJ2-1, with no clear D. V gave up 6 bases and J gave up 6 bases, with 13 bases separating them. The CDR3 consists of 13 residues. Germline CDR1 reads SGHDT; CDR2 reads YYEEEE. In DNA form, the CDR3 reads TGTGCCAGCACCATGGGATGGGTCAATGAGCAGTTCTTC. Translation gives CASTMGWVNEQFF.

This clone was detected only once. V is TRBV5-1 and J is TRBJ2-3; TRBD2 is a possible D gene (6 bases). V was clipped by 0 bases and J by 5 bases, with 10 bases between them. Looked up from germline, CDR1 is SGHRS and CDR2 is YFSETQ. This CDR3 has 14 residues. The CDR3 DNA reads as TGCGCCAGCAGCTTGGCCATGGGGGGAGATACGCAGTATTTT. It yields the protein CASSLAMGGDTQYF.

The J gene is TRBJ2-7, the V gene TRBV7-9, with D unclear. The CDR3 is 16 amino acids. The ends were cut back, 5 bases at V and 0 bases at J, with 17 bases in the middle. Germline CDR1 SEHNR, CDR2 FQNEAQ (reference sequence). In DNA form, the CDR3 reads TGTGCCAGCAGCCCCGTTTTTGATTTTGCCTCCTACGAGCAGTACTTC. This encodes CASSPVFDFASYEQYF.

This clone was recorded a few times. V and J are TRBV18 and TRBJ2-5; 9 bases are shared with TRBD2. After removal of 1 base from V and 5 bases from J, the junction contained 5 bases not matched to a gene. CDR1 KGHSH and CDR2 LQKENI come from the germline V gene. This CDR3 comprises 15 residues. This CDR3 is CASSPLTAGGETQYF. CDR3 in DNA: TGTGCCAGCTCACCACTGACGGCGGGAGGGGAGACCCAGTACTTC.